This T cell receptor beta chain was captured in a study of OX40 agonist ivuxolimab in advanced cancers. About the research overall: Partial responses were achieved by three patients, of whom one had hepatocellular carcinoma and two had cutaneous melanoma.

Autoimmune disease history or systemic immunosuppression disqualified patients. Blood was sampled at baseline, cycle 4 day 1, and cycle 7 day 1. V shed 8 bases, J shed 4 bases, and the junction held 4 bases outside the gene matches. Germline lookup yields CDR1 SQVTM and CDR2 ANQGSEA. The CDR3 has 12 residues. The data were produced by immunoSEQ multiplex PCR, yet TCRdb's version contains in-frame clones alone and is incomplete. The table records about 120,000 clones, 80% to 90% of them present only once. The chain links TRBV29-1 to TRBJ2-1; 8 bases are shared with TRBD1. The specimen was CD4+ or CD8+ T cells sorted from blood, collected in a trial of the OX40 agonist ivuxolimab. This clonotype originated in an adult with an advanced solid tumor such as melanoma, head and neck, liver or kidney cancer. CDR3 DNA: TGCAGCTTTGGACAGGGTTACAATGAGCAGTTCTTC. This codes for CSFGQGYNEQFF.